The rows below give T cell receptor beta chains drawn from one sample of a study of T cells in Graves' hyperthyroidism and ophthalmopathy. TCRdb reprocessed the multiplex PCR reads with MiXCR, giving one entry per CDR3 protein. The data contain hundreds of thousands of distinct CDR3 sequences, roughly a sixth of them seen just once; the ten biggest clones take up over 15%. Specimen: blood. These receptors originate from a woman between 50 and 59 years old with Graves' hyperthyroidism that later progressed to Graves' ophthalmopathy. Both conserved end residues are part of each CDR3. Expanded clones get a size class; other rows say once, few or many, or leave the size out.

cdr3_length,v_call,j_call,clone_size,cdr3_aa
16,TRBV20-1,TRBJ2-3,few,CSARALAGGRTDTQYF
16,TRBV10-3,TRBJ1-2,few,CAISEPTGKRNYGYTF
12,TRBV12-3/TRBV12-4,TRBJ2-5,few,CATKQGGETQYF
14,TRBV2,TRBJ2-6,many,CASSERSGSDFLTF
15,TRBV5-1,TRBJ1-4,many,CASQNRGQLNEKLFF
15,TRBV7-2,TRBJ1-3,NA,CASSVSGGEPNTIYF
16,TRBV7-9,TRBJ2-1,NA,CASSLDGGGAVNEQFF
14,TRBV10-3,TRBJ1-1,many,CAIRPGTVNTEAFF
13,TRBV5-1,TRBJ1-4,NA,CASSPGQPEKLFF
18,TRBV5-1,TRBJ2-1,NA,CANSSPNSVGSSYNEQFF
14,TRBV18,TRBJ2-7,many,CASSPPSQDHEQYF
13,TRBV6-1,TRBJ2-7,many,CASSHRTGREQYF
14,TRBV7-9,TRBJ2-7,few,CASTLLPDTYEQYF
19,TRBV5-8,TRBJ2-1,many,CASSLDLVLGVASYNEQFF
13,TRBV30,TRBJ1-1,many,CAWSFQSDTEAFF
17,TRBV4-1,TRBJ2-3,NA,CASSQAAAVGFTDTQYF
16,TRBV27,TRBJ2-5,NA,CASSTSGGVTTETQYF
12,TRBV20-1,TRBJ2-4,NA,CSASSTGGIQYF
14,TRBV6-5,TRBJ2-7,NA,CASSYGGPSYEQYF
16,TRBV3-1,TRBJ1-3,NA,CASSLRGGLSGNTIYF
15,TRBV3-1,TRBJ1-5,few,CASSPGTGEGQPQHF
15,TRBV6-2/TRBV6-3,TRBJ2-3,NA,CASSPLVYTTDTQYF
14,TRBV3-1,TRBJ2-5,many,CASKLKGGQETQYF
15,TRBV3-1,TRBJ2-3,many,CASSGTASGTDTQYF
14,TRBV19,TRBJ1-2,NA,CASSKGTANYGYTF
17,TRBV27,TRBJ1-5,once,CASSLFRGRAGNQPQHF
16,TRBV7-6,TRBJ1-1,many,CASSGPRGGGNTEAFF
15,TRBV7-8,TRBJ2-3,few,CASSSLGVGTDTQYF
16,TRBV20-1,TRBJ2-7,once,CSAGGGGTLEPYEQYF
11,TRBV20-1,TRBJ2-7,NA,CSARMPYEQYF
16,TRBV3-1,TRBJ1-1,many,CASSQASRGMNTEAFF
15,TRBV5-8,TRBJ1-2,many,CASSSVTGIDYGYTF
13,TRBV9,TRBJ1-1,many,CASSVTVNTEAFF
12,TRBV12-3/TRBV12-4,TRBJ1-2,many,CASTNHTYGYTF
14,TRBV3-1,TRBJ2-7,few,CASSQVLRGYEQYF
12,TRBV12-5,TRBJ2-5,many,CASGLVEETQYF
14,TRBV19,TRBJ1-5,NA,CASMIYQGRQPQHF
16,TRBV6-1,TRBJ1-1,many,CATRRSRTSMNTEAFF
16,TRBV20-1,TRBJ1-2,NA,CSARELGPTLNYGYAF
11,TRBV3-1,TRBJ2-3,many,CASSQEVSQYF
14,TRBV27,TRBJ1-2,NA,CASSLWAAGYGYTF
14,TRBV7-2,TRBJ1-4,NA,CASSSGVANEKLFF
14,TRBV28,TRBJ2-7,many,CASSNGGGHYEQYF
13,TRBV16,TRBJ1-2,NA,CASSRADLYGYTF
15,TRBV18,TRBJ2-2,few,CASSPFAGGSGELFF
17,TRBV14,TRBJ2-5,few,CASSQDPPRWGLETQYF
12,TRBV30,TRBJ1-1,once,CALTRGNTEAFF
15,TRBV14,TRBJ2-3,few,CASSQGGLATDTQYF
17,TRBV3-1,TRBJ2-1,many,CASSQDLVGSRSNEQFF
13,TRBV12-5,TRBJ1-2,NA,CASGVGGVYGYTF
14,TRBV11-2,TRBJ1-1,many,CASSLLRANTEAFF
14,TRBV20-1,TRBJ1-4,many,CSARDRRTNEKLFF
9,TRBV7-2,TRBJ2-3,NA,CASSIRGYF
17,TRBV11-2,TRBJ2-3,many,CASSPFFVRGPRDTQYF
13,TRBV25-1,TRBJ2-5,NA,CASSEGGSETQYF